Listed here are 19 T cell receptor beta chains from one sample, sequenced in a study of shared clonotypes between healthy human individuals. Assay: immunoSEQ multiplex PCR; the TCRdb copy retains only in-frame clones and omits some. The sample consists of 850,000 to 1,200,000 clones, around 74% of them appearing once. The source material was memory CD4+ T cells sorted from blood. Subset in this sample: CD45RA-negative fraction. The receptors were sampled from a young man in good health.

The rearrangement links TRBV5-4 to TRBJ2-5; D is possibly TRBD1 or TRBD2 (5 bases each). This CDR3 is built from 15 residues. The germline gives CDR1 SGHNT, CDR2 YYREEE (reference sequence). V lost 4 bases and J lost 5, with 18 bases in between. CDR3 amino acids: CASSPPSGREETQYF. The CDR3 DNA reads TGTGCCAGCAGCCCCCCTTCGGGGCGCGAGGAGACCCAGTACTTC. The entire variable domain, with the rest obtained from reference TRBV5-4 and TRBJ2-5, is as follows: ETGVTQSPTHLIKTRGQQVTLRCSSQSGHNTVSWYQQALGQGPQFIFQYYREEENGRGNFPPRFSGLQFPNYSSELNVNALELDDSALYLCASSPPSGREETQYFGPGTRLLVL.

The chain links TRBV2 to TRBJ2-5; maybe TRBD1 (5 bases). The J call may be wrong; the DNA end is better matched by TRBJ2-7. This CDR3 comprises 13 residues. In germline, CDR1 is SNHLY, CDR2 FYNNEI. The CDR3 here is CASSYRSSYEQYF. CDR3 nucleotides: TGTGCCAGCAGTTACAGGAGCTCCTACGAGCAGTACTTC.

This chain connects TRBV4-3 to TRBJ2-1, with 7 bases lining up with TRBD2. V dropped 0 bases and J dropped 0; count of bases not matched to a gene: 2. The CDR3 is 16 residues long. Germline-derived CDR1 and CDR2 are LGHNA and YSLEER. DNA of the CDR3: TGCGCCAGCAGCCAAGAGGGGGGGAGCTCCTACAATGAGCAGTTCTTC. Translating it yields CASSQEGGSSYNEQFF.

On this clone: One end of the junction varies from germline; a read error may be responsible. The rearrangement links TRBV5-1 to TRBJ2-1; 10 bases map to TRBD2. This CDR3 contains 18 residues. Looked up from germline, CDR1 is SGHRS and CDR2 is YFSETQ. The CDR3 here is CASSRGLASRSSYNGQFF. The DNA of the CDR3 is TGCGCCAGCAGCAGGGGACTAGCGTCGCGAAGCTCCTACAATGGGCAGTTCTTC.

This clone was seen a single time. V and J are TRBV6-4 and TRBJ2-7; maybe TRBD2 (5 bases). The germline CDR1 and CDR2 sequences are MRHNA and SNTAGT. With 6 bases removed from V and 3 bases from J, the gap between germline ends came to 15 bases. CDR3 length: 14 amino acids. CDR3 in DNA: TGTGCCAGCAGCCCGGGGTATAGGAACTACGAGCAGTACTTC. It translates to CASSPGYRNYEQYF.

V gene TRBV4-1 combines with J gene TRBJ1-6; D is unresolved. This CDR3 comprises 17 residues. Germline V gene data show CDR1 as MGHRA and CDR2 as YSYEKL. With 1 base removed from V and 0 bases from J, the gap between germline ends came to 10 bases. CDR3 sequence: CASSQGLASSYNSPLHF. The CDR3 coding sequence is TGCGCCAGCAGCCAAGGGCTGGCGTCCTCCTATAATTCACCCCTCCACTTT.

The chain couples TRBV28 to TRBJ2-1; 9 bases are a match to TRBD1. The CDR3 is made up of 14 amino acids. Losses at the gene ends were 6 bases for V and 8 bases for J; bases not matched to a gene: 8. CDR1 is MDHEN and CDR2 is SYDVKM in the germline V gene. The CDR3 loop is CASSRQGVKDEQFF. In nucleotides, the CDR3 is TGTGCCAGCAGCCGACAGGGGGTTAAGGATGAGCAGTTCTTC.

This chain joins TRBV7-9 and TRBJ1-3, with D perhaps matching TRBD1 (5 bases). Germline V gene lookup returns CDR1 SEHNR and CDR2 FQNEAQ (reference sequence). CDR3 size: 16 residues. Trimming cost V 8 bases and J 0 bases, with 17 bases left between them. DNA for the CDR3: TGTGCCAGCTTGGGGGTCAGGGCCGGCTCTGGAAACACCATATATTTT. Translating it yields CASLGVRAGSGNTIYF.

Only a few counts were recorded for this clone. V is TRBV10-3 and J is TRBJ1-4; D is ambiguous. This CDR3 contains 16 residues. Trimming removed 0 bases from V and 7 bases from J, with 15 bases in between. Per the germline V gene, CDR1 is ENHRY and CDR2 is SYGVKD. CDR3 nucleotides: TGTGCCATCAGTGAGTCCCATCCGCAGGCTGGTGAAAAACTGTTTTTT. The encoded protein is CAISESHPQAGEKLFF.

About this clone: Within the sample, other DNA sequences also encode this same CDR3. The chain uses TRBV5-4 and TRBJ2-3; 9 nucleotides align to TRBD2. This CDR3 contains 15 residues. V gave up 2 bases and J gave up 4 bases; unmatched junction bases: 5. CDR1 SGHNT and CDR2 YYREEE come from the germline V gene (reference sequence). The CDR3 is CASSFGGGASDTQYF. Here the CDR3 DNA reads TGTGCCAGCAGCTTTGGCGGGGGGGCCTCAGATACGCAGTATTTT. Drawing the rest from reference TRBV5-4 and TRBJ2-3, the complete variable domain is ETGVTQSPTHLIKTRGQQVTLRCSSQSGHNTVSWYQQALGQGPQFIFQYYREEENGRGNFPPRFSGLQFPNYSSELNVNALELDDSALYLCASSFGGGASDTQYFGPGTRLTVL.

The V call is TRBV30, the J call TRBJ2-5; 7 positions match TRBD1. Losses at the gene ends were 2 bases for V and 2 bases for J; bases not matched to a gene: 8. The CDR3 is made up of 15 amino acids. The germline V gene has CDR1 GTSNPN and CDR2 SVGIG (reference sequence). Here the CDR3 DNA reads TGTGCCTGGAGTCCCGGGACAGTAAAACAAGAGACCCAGTACTTC. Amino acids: CAWSPGTVKQETQYF.

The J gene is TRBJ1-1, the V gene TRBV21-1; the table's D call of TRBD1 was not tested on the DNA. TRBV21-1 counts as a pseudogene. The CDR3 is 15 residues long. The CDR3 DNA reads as TGTGCCAGCAGCAAAGAGGACAGGGAAGGGACTGAAGCTTTCTTT. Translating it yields CASSKEDREGTEAFF.

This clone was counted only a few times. The CDR3 region is CASSTGGGTEAFF. CDR3 DNA sequence: TGTGCCTCCTCAACAGGGGGTGGAACTGAAGCTTTCTTT. This chain joins TRBV30 and TRBJ1-1, with 8 bases matching TRBD1. V trimming: 7 bases; J trimming: 5 bases; junction bases outside the gene matches: 9. This CDR3 spans 13 amino acids. Germline values: CDR1 GTSNPN, CDR2 SVGIG (reference sequence).

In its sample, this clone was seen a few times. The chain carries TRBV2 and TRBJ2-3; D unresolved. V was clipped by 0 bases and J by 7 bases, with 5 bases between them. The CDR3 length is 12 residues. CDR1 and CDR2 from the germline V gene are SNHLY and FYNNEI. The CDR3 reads CASSEALNTQYF. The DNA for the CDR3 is TGTGCCAGCAGTGAAGCGCTCAATACGCAGTATTTT.

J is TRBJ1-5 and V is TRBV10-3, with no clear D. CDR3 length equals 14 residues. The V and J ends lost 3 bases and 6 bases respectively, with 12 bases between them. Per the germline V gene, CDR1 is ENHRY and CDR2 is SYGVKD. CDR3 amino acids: CAISDTMGPQPQHF. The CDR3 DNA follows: TGTGCCATCAGTGATACGATGGGTCCTCAGCCCCAGCATTTT.

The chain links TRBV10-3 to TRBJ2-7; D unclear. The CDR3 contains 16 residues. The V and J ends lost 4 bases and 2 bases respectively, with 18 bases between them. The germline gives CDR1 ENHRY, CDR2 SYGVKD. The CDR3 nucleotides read TGTGCCATCAGTGGGTCCTCCGACATGGGGACCTACGAGCAGTACTTC. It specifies CAISGSSDMGTYEQYF.

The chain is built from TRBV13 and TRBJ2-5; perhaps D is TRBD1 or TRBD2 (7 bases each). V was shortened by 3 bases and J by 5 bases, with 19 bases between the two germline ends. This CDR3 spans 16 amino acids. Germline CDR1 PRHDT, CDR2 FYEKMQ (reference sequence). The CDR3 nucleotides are TGTGCCAGCAGCTTCCCCGGGGGGACAGTGATGGAGACCCAGTACTTC. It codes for CASSFPGGTVMETQYF.

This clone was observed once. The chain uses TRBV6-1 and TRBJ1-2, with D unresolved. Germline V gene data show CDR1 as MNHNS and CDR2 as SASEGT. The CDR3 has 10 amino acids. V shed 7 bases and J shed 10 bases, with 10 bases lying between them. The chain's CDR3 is CASTSWSYTF. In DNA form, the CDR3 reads TGTGCCAGCACCTCGTGGTCCTACACCTTC.

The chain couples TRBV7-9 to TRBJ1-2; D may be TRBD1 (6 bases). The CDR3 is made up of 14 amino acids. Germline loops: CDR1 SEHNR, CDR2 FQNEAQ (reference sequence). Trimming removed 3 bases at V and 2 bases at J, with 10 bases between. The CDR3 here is CASSLDQGNYGYTF. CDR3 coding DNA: TGTGCCAGCAGCTTGGACCAGGGGAACTATGGCTACACCTTC.